The 4 T cell receptor beta chains reported below all come from one sample, sequenced in a study of blood T cell repertoires in COVID-19. Some clones are missing from TCRdb's copy, which holds only in-frame ones; the method was immunoSEQ multiplex PCR. The sample consists of tens of thousands of clones, around 81% of them appearing once. The material sequenced was peripheral blood. Every receptor here comes from an elderly woman with COVID-19, enrolled during active disease.

This clone was counted a few times. CDR3 DNA: TGTGCCAGCAGCTACAAACCGGGACTAGCGGGAGCTAGCACAGATACGCAGTATTTT. Protein sequence: CASSYKPGLAGASTDTQYF. This chain links TRBV6-6 with TRBJ2-3; 14 nucleotides align to TRBD2. Germline V gene data show CDR1 as MNHNY and CDR2 as SVGAGI (reference sequence). The J segment lost 0 bases and the V segment lost 6 bases, leaving 11 bases of the junction unmatched. The CDR3 runs 19 residues.

This chain links TRBV2 with TRBJ2-3; tentative D call: TRBD1 (6 bases). V lost 7 bases and J 3 bases, leaving 11 bases between the germline ends. Germline V gene sequence: CDR1 SNHLY, CDR2 FYNNEI. This CDR3 contains 13 residues. The CDR3 is CASTWQGTDTQYF. CDR3 in DNA: TGTGCCAGCACTTGGCAGGGGACAGATACGCAGTATTTT.

The rearrangement uses TRBV29-1 and TRBJ1-1, with D hard to call. The CDR3 extends over 11 amino acids. V was pared by 4 bases and J by 5 bases, with 8 bases between. The germline V gene has CDR1 SQVTM and CDR2 ANQGSEA. CDR3 sequence (DNA): TGCAGCGTTGTCTCGGGGACTGAAGCTTTCTTT. Translating gives CSVVSGTEAFF. Full variable domain (remainder filled in from reference TRBV29-1 and TRBJ1-1): SAVISQKPSRDICQRGTSLTIQCQVDSQVTMMFWYRQQPGQSLTLIATANQGSEATYESGFVIDKFPISRPNLTFSTLTVSNMSPEDSSIYLCSVVSGTEAFFGQGTRLTVV.

This rearrangement joins TRBV21-1 to TRBJ2-7; whether TRBD1, the table's D call, matches the DNA was not checked. TRBV21-1 is termed a pseudogene. This CDR3 has 16 amino acids. The CDR3 nucleotides are TGTGCCAGCAGCAAAAAGGAGACAGGGGGTTTATACGAGCAGTACTTC. Translating gives CASSKKETGGLYEQYF.